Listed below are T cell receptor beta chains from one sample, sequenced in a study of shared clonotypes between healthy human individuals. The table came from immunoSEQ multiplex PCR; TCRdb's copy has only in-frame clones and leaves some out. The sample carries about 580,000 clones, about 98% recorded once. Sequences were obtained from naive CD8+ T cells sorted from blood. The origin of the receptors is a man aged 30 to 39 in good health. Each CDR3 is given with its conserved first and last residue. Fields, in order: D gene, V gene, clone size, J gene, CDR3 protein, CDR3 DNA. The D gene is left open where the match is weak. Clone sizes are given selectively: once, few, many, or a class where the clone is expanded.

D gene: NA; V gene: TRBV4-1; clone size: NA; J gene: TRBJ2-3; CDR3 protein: CASSQAGSPDTQYF; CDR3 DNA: TGCGCCAGCAGCCAAGCCGGATCTCCAGATACGCAGTATTTT
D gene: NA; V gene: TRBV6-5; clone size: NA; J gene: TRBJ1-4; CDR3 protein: CASSSGVLNEKLFF; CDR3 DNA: TGTGCCAGCAGCTCGGGAGTACTTAATGAAAAACTGTTTTTT
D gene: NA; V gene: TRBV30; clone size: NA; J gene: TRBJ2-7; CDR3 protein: CAWSVRGNSYEQYF; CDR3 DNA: TGTGCCTGGAGTGTAAGGGGAAACTCCTACGAGCAGTACTTC
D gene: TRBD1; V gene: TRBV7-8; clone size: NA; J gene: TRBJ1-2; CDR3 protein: CASSLETGTGGSPSRGYTF; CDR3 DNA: TGTGCCAGCAGCTTAGAGACCGGGACAGGGGGCTCTCCCAGTCGGGGCTACACCTTC
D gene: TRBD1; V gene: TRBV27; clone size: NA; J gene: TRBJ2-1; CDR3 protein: CASSPLSAGGPYNEQFF; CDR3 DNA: TGTGCCAGCAGTCCGCTATCGGCAGGGGGTCCCTACAATGAGCAGTTCTTC
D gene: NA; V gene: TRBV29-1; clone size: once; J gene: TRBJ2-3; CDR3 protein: CSVSIGSETDTQYF; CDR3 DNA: TGCAGCGTTTCGATTGGGAGTGAGACAGATACGCAGTATTTT
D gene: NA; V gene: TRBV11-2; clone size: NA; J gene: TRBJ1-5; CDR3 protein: CASSLAGVGNQPQHF; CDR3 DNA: TGTGCCAGCAGCTTAGCGGGGGTCGGGAATCAGCCCCAGCATTTT
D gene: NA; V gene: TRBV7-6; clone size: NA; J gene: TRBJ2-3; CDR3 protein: CAASSGATDTQYF; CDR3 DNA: TGTGCAGCAAGCTCAGGGGCCACAGATACGCAGTATTTT
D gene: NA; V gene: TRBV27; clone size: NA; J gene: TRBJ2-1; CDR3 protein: CASSPSGTGEFF; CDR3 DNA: TGTGCCAGCAGTCCATCTGGGACTGGGGAGTTCTTC
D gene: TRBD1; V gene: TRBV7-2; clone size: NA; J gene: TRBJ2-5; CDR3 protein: CASSYGTDQETQYF; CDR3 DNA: TGTGCCAGCAGCTACGGGACAGACCAAGAGACCCAGTACTTC
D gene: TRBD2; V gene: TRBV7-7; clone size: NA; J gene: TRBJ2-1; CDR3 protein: CASSSRLAGIDEQFF; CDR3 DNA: TGTGCCAGCAGCTCCCGACTAGCGGGAATCGATGAGCAGTTCTTC
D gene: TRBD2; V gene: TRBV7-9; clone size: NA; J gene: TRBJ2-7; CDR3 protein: CASSASGGQAGVISYEQYF; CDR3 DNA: TGTGCCAGCAGCGCCTCCGGCGGTCAAGCGGGAGTAATCTCCTACGAGCAGTACTTC
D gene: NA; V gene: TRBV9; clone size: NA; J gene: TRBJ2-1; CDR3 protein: CASSVMEGGEQFF; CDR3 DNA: TGTGCCAGCAGCGTGATGGAGGGTGGTGAGCAGTTCTTC
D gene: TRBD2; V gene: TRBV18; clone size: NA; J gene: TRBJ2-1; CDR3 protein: CASSTGLAGSPYNEQFF; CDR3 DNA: TGTGCCAGCTCAACGGGACTAGCGGGATCCCCCTACAATGAGCAGTTCTTC
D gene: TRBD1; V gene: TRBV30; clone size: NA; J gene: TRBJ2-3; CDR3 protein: CAWSGTGSQADTQYF; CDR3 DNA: TGTGCCTGGAGCGGGACAGGGAGCCAGGCAGATACGCAGTATTTT
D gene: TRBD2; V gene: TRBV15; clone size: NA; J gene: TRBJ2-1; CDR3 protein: CATSKISGTSYNEQFF; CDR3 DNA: TGTGCCACCAGCAAGATAAGCGGGACCTCCTACAATGAGCAGTTCTTC
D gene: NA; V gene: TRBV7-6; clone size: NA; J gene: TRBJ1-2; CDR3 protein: CASSLARDRVSGYTF; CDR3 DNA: TGTGCCAGCAGCTTAGCAAGGGACCGCGTGAGCGGCTACACCTTC
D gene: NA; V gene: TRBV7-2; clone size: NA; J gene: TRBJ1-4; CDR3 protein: CASSLEGPGEKLFF; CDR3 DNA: TGTGCCAGCAGCTTAGAAGGTCCTGGTGAAAAACTGTTTTTT
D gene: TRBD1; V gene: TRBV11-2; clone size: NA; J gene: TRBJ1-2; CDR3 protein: CASTFTPGDRGEDYTF; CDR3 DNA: TGTGCCAGCACCTTCACACCGGGAGACAGGGGGGAGGACTACACCTTC
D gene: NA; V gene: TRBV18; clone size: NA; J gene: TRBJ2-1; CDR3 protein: CASSPPDGTTYNEQFF; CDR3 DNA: TGTGCCAGCTCACCACCGGACGGGACCACCTACAATGAGCAGTTCTTC
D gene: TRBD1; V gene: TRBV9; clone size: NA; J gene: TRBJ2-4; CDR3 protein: CASSGTGGPGDIQYF; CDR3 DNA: TGTGCCAGCAGCGGCACAGGGGGCCCTGGGGACATTCAGTACTTC
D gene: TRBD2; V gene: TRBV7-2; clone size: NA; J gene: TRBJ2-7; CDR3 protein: CASSDSGLDHEQYF; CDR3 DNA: TGTGCCAGCAGCGATTCTGGACTAGATCACGAGCAGTACTTC
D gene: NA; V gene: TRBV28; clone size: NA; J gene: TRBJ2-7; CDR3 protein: CASSLLGSFGQYF; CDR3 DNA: TGTGCCAGCAGTTTATTGGGGAGCTTCGGGCAGTACTTC
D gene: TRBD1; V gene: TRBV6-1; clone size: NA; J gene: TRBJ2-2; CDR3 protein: CATRDRGAGELFF; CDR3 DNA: TGTGCCACCCGGGACAGGGGAGCCGGGGAGCTGTTTTTT
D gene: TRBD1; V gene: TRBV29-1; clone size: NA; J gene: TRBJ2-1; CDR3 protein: CSVGGAGGNEQFF; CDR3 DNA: TGCAGCGTTGGGGGAGCAGGGGGCAATGAGCAGTTCTTC
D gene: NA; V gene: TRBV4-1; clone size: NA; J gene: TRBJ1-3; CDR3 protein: CASSQGQVPDTIYF; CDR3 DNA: TGCGCCAGCAGCCAAGGACAGGTCCCTGACACCATATATTTT
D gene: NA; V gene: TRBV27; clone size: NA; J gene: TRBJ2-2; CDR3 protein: CASSPTWTGAGELFF; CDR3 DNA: TGTGCCAGCAGCCCTACCTGGACCGGCGCCGGGGAGCTGTTTTTT
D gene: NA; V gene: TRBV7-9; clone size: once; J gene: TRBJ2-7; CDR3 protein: CASSDTLGGASYEQYF; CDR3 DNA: TGTGCCAGCAGCGACACTTTGGGCGGGGCCTCCTACGAGCAGTACTTC
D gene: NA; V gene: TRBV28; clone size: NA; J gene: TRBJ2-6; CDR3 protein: CASSKETSGANVLTF; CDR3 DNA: TGTGCCAGCAGCAAGGAGACCTCTGGGGCCAACGTCCTGACTTTC
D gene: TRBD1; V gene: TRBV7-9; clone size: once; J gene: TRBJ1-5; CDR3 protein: CASSPGGPQHF; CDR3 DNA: TGTGCCAGCAGCCCAGGGGGGCCCCAGCATTTT
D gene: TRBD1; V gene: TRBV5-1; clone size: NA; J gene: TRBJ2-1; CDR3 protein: CASSLGTGVNEQFF; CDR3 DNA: TGCGCCAGCAGCTTGGGAACAGGGGTCAATGAGCAGTTCTTC
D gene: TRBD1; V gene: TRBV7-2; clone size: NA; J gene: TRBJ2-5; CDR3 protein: CASSLDRGRRETQYF; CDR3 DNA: TGTGCCAGCAGCTTAGACAGGGGGCGCCGGGAGACCCAGTACTTC
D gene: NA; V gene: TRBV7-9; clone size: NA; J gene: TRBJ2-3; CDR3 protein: CASSLWGGMGGDTQYF; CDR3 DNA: TGTGCCAGCAGCTTATGGGGCGGGATGGGAGGAGATACGCAGTATTTT
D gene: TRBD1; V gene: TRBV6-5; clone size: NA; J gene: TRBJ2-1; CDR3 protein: CASRLTGTGNDEQFF; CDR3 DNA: TGTGCCAGCAGATTAACCGGGACAGGGAACGATGAGCAGTTCTTC
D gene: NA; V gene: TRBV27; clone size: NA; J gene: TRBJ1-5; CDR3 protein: CASSPGGVGGQPQHF; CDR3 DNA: TGTGCCAGCAGTCCTGGGGGGGTAGGAGGTCAGCCCCAGCATTTT
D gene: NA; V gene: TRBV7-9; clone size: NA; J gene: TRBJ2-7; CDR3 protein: CASSLPGLYEQYF; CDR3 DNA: TGTGCCAGCAGCTTACCGGGCCTCTACGAGCAGTACTTC
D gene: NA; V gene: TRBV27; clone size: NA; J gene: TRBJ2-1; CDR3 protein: CASSLSNKDEQFF; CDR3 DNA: TGTGCCAGCAGTTTATCGAACAAAGACGAGCAGTTCTTC
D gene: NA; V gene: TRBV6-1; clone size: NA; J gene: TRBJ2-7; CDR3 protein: CASSEVMRTDPSYEQYF; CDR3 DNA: TGTGCCAGCAGTGAGGTGATGCGGACCGACCCATCCTACGAGCAGTACTTC
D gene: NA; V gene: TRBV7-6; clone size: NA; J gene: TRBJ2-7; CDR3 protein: CASSSPADTYEQYF; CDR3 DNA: TGTGCCAGCAGCTCACCAGCTGACACCTACGAGCAGTACTTC
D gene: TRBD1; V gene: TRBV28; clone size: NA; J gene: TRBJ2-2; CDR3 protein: CASSLPPTGVPGELFF; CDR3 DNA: TGTGCCAGCAGTTTACCCCCGACAGGGGTACCCGGGGAGCTGTTTTTT
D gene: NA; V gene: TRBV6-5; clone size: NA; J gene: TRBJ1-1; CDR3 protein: CASVRTAFLNTEAFF; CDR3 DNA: TGTGCCAGCGTCAGAACGGCCTTCCTGAACACTGAAGCTTTCTTT
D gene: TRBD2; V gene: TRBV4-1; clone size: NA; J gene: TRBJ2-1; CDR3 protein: CASSPIPAGVGNEQFF; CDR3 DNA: TGCGCCAGCAGCCCCATCCCGGCGGGAGTCGGCAATGAGCAGTTCTTC
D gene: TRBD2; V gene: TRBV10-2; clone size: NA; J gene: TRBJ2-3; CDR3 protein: CASSTISRLAGGRTDTQYF; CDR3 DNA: TGCGCCAGCAGCACCATAAGCCGACTAGCGGGAGGCCGCACAGATACGCAGTATTTT
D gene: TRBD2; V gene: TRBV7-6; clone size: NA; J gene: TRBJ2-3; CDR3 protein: CASSLLGAGVKYF; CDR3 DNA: TGTGCCAGCAGCCTCCTAGGGGCGGGAGTTAAGTATTTT